Listed here is a single TCR beta chain. Authors' data handling: By means of reference gene primer amplification, nucleated cell counts were estimated. TCRdb's table, derived via immunoSEQ multiplex PCR, lists solely in-frame clones and lacks some. For V, J and clone size, that table is used; D and trimming come from the DNA. The data contain 300,000 to 400,000 clones, around 87% of them singletons. This sample is drawn from a study of blood T cell repertoires in COVID-19. On the study more broadly: Researchers got acute and convalescent COVID-19 samples from the United States, Italy and Spain. The cDNA or gDNA used as material had been derived from T cells, B-cell-depleted T cells, or PBMCs.

CDR1 and CDR2 from the germline V gene are SGHAT and FQDESV (reference sequence). The germline V and J ends were trimmed by 3 bases and 0 bases, with 11 bases remaining between them. The CDR3 covers 15 residues. A Seattle source enrolled patients during active infection and followed them longitudinally. V and J are TRBV11-1 and TRBJ2-5; a weak D match, TRBD1 (7 bases). The TCR originated in a woman between 55 and 75 years old with COVID-19, enrolled during active disease. The sample taken for sequencing was peripheral blood. The CDR3 sequence is CASSLTGRYQETQYF. CDR3 bases: TGTGCCAGCAGCTTGACAGGGAGGTACCAAGAGACCCAGTACTTC.